This T cell receptor (beta chain) is drawn from a study of blood T cell repertoires in COVID-19. About the research overall: PBMCs, B-cell-depleted T cells, or T cells provided the cDNA or gDNA that made up the material.

Original handling: Reference gene primer amplification gave nucleated cell count estimates. Sequenced by immunoSEQ multiplex PCR; TCRdb stores in-frame clones only, minus some. Clone size and the V and J calls come from that table; the DNA yielded D and trimming. The repertoire holds roughly 50,000 clones, roughly 84% seen once, with approximately 16% in the top ten. The sample holds one count of this clone. CDR1 is MNHEY, CDR2 SVGAGI, per germline. The junction had 8 bases not matched to a gene; V was cut back by 2 bases and J by 6 bases. There are 16 residues in the CDR3. The TCR sequence derives from a human donor with active COVID-19. The donor label of this sample is uncertain. V is TRBV6-5 and J is TRBJ2-2; 8 bases are shared with TRBD2. The specimen was peripheral blood. This chain's CDR3 is CASSYGTSGGAGELFF. CDR3 DNA: TGTGCCAGCAGTTACGGTACTAGCGGAGGCGCCGGGGAGCTGTTTTTT.